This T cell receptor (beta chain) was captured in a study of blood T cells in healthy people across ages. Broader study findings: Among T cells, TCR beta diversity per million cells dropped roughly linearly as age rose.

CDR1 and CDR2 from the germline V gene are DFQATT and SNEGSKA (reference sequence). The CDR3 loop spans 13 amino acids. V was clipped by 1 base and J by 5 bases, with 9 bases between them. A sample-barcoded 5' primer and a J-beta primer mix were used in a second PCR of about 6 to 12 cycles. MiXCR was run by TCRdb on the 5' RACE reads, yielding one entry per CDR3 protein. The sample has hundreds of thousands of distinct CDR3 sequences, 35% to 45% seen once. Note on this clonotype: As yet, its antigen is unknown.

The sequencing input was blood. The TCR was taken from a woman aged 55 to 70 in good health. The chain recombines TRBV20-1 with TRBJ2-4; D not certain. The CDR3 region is CSARGWAENIQYF. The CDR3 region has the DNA TGCAGTGCTAGAGGTTGGGCAGAAAACATTCAGTACTTC.